These 22 T cell receptor beta chains were sequenced from one sample in a study of T-cell reconstitution after alpha-beta-depleted transplantation in children listed by TCRdb under 2016. The treatment or condition label, as the study defines it: allogeneic hematopoietic cell transplantation with graft depleted of TCRalphabeta T cells and CD19 B cells. Library generation was performed with PCR. These reads were obtained on an Illumina HiSeq 2500. Molecular barcoding was employed in the preparation of TCR libraries, with unique molecular identifiers being used to normalize TCRbeta repertoire quantification. The public reads were quality trimmed at Q25 with fastp and then assembled into clones with MiXCR by TCRdb, keeping productive beta chains. CDR3 protein sequences are deduplicated, and each keeps its most common genes and DNA. The sample table contains about 580,000 distinct CDR3 sequences; only one count was recorded for 23% of them. The ten top clones hold 13% to 15% of the sample.

The starting material was PBMCs, mostly from graft donor cells, obtained 360 days after TCRalphabeta/CD19-depleted stem cell transplant. Receptors were obtained from a boy less than two years old who had a stem cell transplant for acute myeloid leukemia, so the T cells may come from the graft donor.

There are a few counts of this clonotype. The chain recombines TRBV29-1 with TRBJ2-2; no firm D call. The V gene's germline CDR1 is SQVTM and CDR2 ANQGSEA. With 2 bases removed from V and 5 bases from J, the gap between germline ends came to 9 bases. The CDR3 has 13 amino acids. The CDR3 bases are TGCAGCGTTGAATTGGGTCCGACCGGGGAGCTGTTTTTT. Its protein is CSVELGPTGELFF.

The V and J genes are TRBV9 and TRBJ2-5; TRBD2 might be the D (6 bases). CDR1 is SGDLS, CDR2 YYNGEE, per germline. The CDR3 totals 15 residues. V lost 0 bases, J lost 5 bases, and 14 bases lay in between. The CDR3 coding sequence is TGTGCCAGCAGCGTAGCTGTGTCAGGGAGGGAGACCCAGTACTTC. Protein: CASSVAVSGRETQYF.

This clonotype has at least ten counts. This sequence joins TRBV12-3 or TRBV12-4 and TRBJ1-5; 7 bases match TRBD1. The V gene end was trimmed by 5 bases and the J gene end by 5 bases; junction bases not matched to a gene: 0. The CDR3 totals 12 residues. The CDR3 nucleotides are TGTGCCAGCAGTCAGGGGGATCAGCCCCAGCATTTT. Translation gives CASSQGDQPQHF.

This clonotype was counted at least ten times. The V call is TRBV7-2, the J call TRBJ2-1; the D is unclear. The CDR3 spans 16 residues. V was clipped by 2 bases and J by 0 bases, with 11 bases between them. In germline, CDR1 is SGHTA, CDR2 FQGNSA. CDR3 nucleotide sequence: TGTGCCAGCAGCTTAAACCGTTCCCCCTCCTACAATGAGCAGTTCTTC. This sequence encodes CASSLNRSPSYNEQFF.

This clonotype has more than one count but fewer than ten. The chain employs TRBV6-5 and TRBJ2-2; D is ambiguous. Germline lookup yields CDR1 MNHEY and CDR2 SVGAGI. This CDR3 has 16 residues. Between the trimmed V and J ends, which lost 4 bases and 3 bases, there was a span of 15 bases. The CDR3 spells CASSSRVSRDTGELFF. CDR3 DNA: TGTGCCAGCAGTTCACGGGTCTCAAGGGACACCGGGGAGCTGTTTTTT.

This clonotype was observed at least ten times. The chain couples TRBV12-3 or TRBV12-4 to TRBJ2-5; D could derive from TRBD1 or TRBD2 (5 bases each). This CDR3 comprises 15 residues. V lost 3 bases to trimming and J lost 2 bases, with 13 bases between them. CDR3 loop: CASSLGVLAQETQYF. The CDR3 region has the DNA TGTGCCAGCAGTTTGGGGGTCCTAGCTCAAGAGACCCAGTACTTC.

The V gene is TRBV20-1, the J gene TRBJ2-5; the D gene is possibly TRBD2 (5 bases). This CDR3 region has 14 residues. V was clipped by 6 bases and J by 3 bases, with 17 bases between them. Germline V gene data show CDR1 as DFQATT and CDR2 as SNEGSKA (reference sequence). The CDR3 reads CSAPHRLGEETQYF. CDR3 nucleotide sequence: TGCAGTGCCCCGCACCGACTGGGAGAAGAGACCCAGTACTTC.

The rearrangement joins TRBV24-1 to TRBJ2-3, with 8 bases fitting TRBD2. J lost 10 bases, V lost 0 bases, and 5 bases had no gene match. Per germline, CDR1 KGHDR and CDR2 SFDVKD. The CDR3 covers 14 residues. This CDR3 reads CATSDLHGREAQYF. CDR3 nucleotide sequence: TGTGCCACCAGTGATTTGCACGGGCGGGAGGCGCAGTATTTT.

In its sample, this clonotype was seen a few times. The V and J genes are TRBV11-3 and TRBJ2-5, with D perhaps assigned TRBD1 or TRBD2 (6 bases each). The germline gives CDR1 SGHNT, CDR2 YENEEA. The CDR3 runs 14 residues. V gave up 3 bases and J gave up 1 base, with 9 bases separating them. This CDR3 reads CASSFGGLQETQYF. For the CDR3, the DNA is TGTGCCAGCAGCTTTGGGGGGCTCCAAGAGACCCAGTACTTC.

The chain combines TRBV6-5 with TRBJ2-7; the match to TRBD1 covers 12 bases. Trimming removed 4 bases from V and 5 bases from J; junction bases left unmatched: 6. Per the germline V gene, CDR1 is MNHEY and CDR2 is SVGAGI. The CDR3 contains 15 residues. The CDR3 bases are TGTGCCAGCAGTTCGGGGACAGGGGGCGTGCACGAGCAGTACTTC. This encodes CASSSGTGGVHEQYF.

The rearrangement links TRBV20-1 to TRBJ2-2; D gene uncertain. Germline V gene data show CDR1 as DFQATT and CDR2 as SNEGSKA (reference sequence). Trimming cost V 7 bases and J 1 base, with 7 bases left between them. The CDR3 spans 12 residues. As DNA, the CDR3 is TGCAGTGGTCGAGGGAACACCGGGGAGCTGTTTTTT. Translating gives CSGRGNTGELFF.

This clonotype was counted at least ten times. V and J are TRBV7-9 and TRBJ1-1; D remains ambiguous. The CDR3 runs 13 residues. V lost 5 bases and J lost 11, with 18 bases in between. CDR1 and CDR2 (germline): SEHNR, FQNEAQ (reference sequence). The CDR3 loop is CASSPQGEGGAFF. In nucleotides, the CDR3 is TGTGCCAGCAGCCCACAAGGAGAGGGAGGCGCTTTCTTT.

The gene calls are TRBV20-1 and TRBJ2-1, with TRBD1 as a possible D gene (5 bases). The V and J ends lost 0 bases and 8 bases respectively, with 14 bases between them. This CDR3 has 14 residues. The germline CDR1 and CDR2 sequences are DFQATT and SNEGSKA (reference sequence). CDR3 sequence: CSARDPGLGDEQFF. As DNA, the CDR3 is TGCAGTGCTAGAGATCCGGGTCTAGGGGATGAGCAGTTCTTC.

This clonotype was seen repeatedly, ten times or more. The chain recombines TRBV28 with TRBJ2-5; weak D call: TRBD2 (7 bases). Germline assignment: CDR1 MDHEN and CDR2 SYDVKM. Trimming took off 3 bases at V and 4 bases at J, with 9 bases between the two ends. There are 13 residues in the CDR3. The CDR3 here is CASSFGGRETQYF. As DNA, the CDR3 is TGTGCCAGCAGTTTCGGGGGGCGAGAGACCCAGTACTTC.

This clonotype was seen at least ten times. V and J are TRBV12-3 or TRBV12-4 and TRBJ2-6; D is unresolved. The V gene lost 1 base and the J gene lost 9 bases, with 13 bases spanning the gap. The CDR3 covers 15 residues. The CDR3 sequence is CASSLEAQIGNVLTF. CDR3 nucleotides: TGTGCCAGCAGTTTAGAGGCGCAAATTGGCAACGTCCTGACTTTC.

V usage is TRBV7-9 and J usage is TRBJ2-3, with 10 bases lining up with TRBD1. CDR1 is SEHNR, CDR2 FQNEAQ, per germline (reference sequence). After removal of 2 bases from V and 5 bases from J, the junction contained 10 bases not matched to a gene. The length of the CDR3 is 17 residues. Here the CDR3 DNA reads TGTGCCAGCAGCTTAACTACGTCCCGGGACAGGGGAGATACGCAGTATTTT. Translating gives CASSLTTSRDRGDTQYF.

This clonotype was counted a few times. J is TRBJ1-5 and V is TRBV20-1, with a tentative D call TRBD1 (5 bases). The CDR3 is 20 residues long. CDR1 and CDR2 (germline): DFQATT, SNEGSKA (reference sequence). V lost 0 bases to trimming and J lost 0 bases, with 24 bases between them. The CDR3 DNA sequence: TGCAGTGCTAGAGATCGGGGCAGCCCTGGAGGAGTTTATAGCAATCAGCCCCAGCATTTT. The encoded protein is CSARDRGSPGGVYSNQPQHF.

As for this clonotype: Because the CDR3 is missing its conserved closing phenylalanine or tryptophan, this is likely a read error. The V and J genes are TRBV28 and TRBJ2-2; D remains ambiguous. Germline V gene sequence: CDR1 MDHEN, CDR2 SYDVKM. Trimming cost V 10 bases and J 7 bases, with 19 bases left between them. CDR3 length: 14 amino acids. The CDR3 here is CAIGARLVCGELFC. The CDR3 DNA reads TGTGCCATCGGCGCCAGGCTGGTCTGCGGGGAGCTGTTTTGT.

This clonotype was recorded many times. The chain combines TRBV28 with TRBJ1-2; TRBD1 matches at 7 bases. Germline V gene lookup returns CDR1 MDHEN and CDR2 SYDVKM. CDR3 size: 14 residues. V lost 1 base to trimming and J lost 3 bases; unmatched junction nucleotides: 2. CDR3 loop: CASSLSGGYYGYTF. The CDR3 DNA is TGTGCCAGCAGTTTATCAGGGGGTTACTATGGCTACACCTTC.

Points on this clonotype: Possible read error: a much larger clone is one base away. The chain employs TRBV29-1 and TRBJ1-2, with D possibly TRBD1 on 6 matching bases. This CDR3 contains 12 residues. V was shortened by 6 bases and J by 3 bases, with 11 bases between the two germline ends. Looked up from germline, CDR1 is SQVTM and CDR2 is ANQGSEA. CDR3 residues: CSVTRGDYGYTF. The CDR3 region has the DNA TGCAGCGTCACAAGGGGGGACTATGGCTACACCTTC.

V usage is TRBV12-3 or TRBV12-4 and J usage is TRBJ2-3; 13 bases map to TRBD2. CDR3 size: 19 residues. The junction had 18 bases not matched to a gene; V was cut back by 3 bases and J by 9 bases. This chain's CDR3 is CASSLRLAGGLFLFQTQYF. The CDR3 DNA sequence: TGTGCCAGCAGTTTGCGACTAGCGGGGGGCCTGTTCCTCTTTCAGACGCAGTATTTT.

The CDR3: CSARGPGGPTNEQFF. The CDR3 DNA follows: TGCAGTGCTAGGGGACCAGGGGGCCCCACGAATGAGCAGTTCTTC. The chain is built from TRBV20-1 and TRBJ2-1, with 8 bases matching TRBD1. The CDR3 has 15 amino acids. Germline CDR1 DFQATT, CDR2 SNEGSKA (reference sequence). Losses at the gene ends were 3 bases for V and 7 bases for J; bases not matched to a gene: 11.